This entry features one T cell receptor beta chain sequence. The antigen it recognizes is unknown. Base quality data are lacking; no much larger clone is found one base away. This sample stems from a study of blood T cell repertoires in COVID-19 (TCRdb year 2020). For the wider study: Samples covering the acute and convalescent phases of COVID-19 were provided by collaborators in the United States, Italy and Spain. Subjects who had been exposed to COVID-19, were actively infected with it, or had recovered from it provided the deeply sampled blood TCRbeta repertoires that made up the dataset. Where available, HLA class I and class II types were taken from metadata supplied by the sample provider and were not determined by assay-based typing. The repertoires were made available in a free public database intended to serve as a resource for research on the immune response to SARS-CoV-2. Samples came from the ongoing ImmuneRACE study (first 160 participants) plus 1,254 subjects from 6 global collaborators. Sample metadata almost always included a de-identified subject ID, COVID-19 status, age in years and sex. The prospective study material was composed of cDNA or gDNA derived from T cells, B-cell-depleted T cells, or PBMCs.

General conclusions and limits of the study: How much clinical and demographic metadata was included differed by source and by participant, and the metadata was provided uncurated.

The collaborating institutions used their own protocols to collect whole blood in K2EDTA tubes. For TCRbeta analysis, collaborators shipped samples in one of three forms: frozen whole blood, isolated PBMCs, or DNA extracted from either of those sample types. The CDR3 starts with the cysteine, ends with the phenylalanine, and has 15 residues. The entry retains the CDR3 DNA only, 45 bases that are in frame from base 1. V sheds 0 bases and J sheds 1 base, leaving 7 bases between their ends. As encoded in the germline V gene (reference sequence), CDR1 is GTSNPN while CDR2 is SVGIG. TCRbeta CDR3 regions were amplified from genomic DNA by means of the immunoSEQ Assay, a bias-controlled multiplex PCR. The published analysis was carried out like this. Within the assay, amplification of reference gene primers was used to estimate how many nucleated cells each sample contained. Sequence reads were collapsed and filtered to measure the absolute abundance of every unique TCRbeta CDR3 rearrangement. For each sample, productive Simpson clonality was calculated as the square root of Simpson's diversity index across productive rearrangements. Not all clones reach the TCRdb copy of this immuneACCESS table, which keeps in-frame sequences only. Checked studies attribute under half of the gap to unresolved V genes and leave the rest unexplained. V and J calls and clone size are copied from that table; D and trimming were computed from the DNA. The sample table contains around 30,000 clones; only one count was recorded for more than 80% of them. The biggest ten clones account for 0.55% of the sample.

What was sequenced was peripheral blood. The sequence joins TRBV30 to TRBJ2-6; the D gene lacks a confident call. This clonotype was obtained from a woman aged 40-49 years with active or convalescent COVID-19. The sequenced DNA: TGTGCCTGGAGTGTGATCAGGTCTGGGGCCAACGTCCTGACTTTC. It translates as CAWSVIRSGANVLTF. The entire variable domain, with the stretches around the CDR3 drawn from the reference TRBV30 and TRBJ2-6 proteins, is SQTIHQWPATLVQPVGSPLSLECTVEGTSNPNLYWYRQAAGRGLQLLFYSVGIGQISSEVPQNLSASRPQDRQFILSSKKLLLSDSGFYLCAWSVIRSGANVLTFGAGSRLTVL.